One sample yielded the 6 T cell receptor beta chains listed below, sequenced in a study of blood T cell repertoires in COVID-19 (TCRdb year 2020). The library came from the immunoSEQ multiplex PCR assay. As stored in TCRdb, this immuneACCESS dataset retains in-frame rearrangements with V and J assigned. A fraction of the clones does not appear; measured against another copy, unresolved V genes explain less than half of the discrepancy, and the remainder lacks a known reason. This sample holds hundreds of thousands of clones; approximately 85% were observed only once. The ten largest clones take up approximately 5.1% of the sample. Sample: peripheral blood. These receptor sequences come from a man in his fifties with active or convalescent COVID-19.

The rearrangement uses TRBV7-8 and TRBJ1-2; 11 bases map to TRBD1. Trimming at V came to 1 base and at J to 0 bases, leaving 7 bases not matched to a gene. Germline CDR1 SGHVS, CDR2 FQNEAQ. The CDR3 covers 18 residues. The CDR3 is CASSLEEDRGLANYGYTF. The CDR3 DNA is TGTGCCAGCAGCTTAGAGGAGGACAGGGGGCTGGCTAACTATGGCTACACCTTC.

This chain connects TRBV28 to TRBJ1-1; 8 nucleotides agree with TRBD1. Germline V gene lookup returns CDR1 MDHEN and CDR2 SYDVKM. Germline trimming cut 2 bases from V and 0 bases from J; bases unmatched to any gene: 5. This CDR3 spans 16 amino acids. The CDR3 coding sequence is TGTGCCAGCAGTTTAAGTGGACAGGGATTGAACACTGAAGCTTTCTTT. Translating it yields CASSLSGQGLNTEAFF.

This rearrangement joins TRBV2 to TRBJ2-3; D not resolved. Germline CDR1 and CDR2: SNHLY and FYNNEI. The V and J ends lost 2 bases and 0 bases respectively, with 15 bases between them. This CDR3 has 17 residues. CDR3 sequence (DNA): TGTGCCAGCAGTGAACTCCTGGCGGCCCTCAGCACAGATACGCAGTATTTT. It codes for CASSELLAALSTDTQYF.

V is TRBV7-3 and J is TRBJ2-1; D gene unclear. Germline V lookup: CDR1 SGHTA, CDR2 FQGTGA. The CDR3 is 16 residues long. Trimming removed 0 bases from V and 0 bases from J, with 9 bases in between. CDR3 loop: CASSLTSASSYNEQFF. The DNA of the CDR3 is TGTGCCAGCAGCTTAACCAGCGCCAGCTCCTACAATGAGCAGTTCTTC.

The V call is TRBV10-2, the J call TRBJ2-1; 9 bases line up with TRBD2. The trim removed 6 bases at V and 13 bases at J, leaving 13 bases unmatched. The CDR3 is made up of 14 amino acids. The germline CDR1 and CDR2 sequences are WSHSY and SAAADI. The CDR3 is CASSFPGLASAQFF. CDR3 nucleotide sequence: TGCGCCAGCAGCTTCCCGGGACTAGCTTCAGCCCAGTTCTTC.

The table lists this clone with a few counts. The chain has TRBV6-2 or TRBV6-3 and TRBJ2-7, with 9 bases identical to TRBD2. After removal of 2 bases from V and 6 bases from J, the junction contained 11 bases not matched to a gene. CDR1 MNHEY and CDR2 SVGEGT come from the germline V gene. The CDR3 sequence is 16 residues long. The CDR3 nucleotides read TGTGCCAGCAGTTACCCTCGGGGTAGCGGGAGATCCGAGCAGTACTTC. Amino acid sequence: CASSYPRGSGRSEQYF.